The 3 T cell receptor beta chains below were found in one sample sequenced in a study of shared clonotypes between healthy human individuals. The repertoire was sequenced with immunoSEQ multiplex PCR; TCRdb's copy has only in-frame clones and lacks some. Among about 79,000 clones listed, around 57% were seen once. The specimen was memory CD8+ T cells sorted from blood. Described subset: CD45RO+ cells pooled with CCR7-negative TemRA cells. These TCRs come from a man aged 30 to 39 in good health.

The CDR3 coding sequence is TGCAGCGTTCTCCTGGCGATTTCGTACGAGCAGTACTTC. Translated, it gives CSVLLAISYEQYF. The chain joins TRBV29-1 to TRBJ2-7; no reliable D call. V was cut by 5 bases and J by 4 bases, with 15 bases left in between. Germline lookup yields CDR1 SQVTM and CDR2 ANQGSEA. The CDR3 extends over 13 amino acids.

This chain connects TRBV6-1 to TRBJ2-7, with D possibly matching TRBD2 (5 bases). Germline V gives CDR1 MNHNS, CDR2 SASEGT. V was clipped by 2 bases and J by 0 bases, with 17 bases between them. This CDR3 has 17 residues. The DNA of the CDR3 is TGTGCCAGCAGTGAATTTTCGACTATAGCCCTCTCCTACGAGCAGTACTTC. It yields the protein CASSEFSTIALSYEQYF.

This clone was detected a few times. This chain connects TRBV4-3 to TRBJ2-2; D remains unclear. The V and J ends lost 0 bases and 0 bases respectively, with 8 bases between them. Germline assignment: CDR1 LGHNA and CDR2 YSLEER. CDR3 length: 16 amino acids. This chain's CDR3 is CASSQDPTANTGELFF. CDR3 in DNA: TGCGCCAGCAGCCAAGACCCTACAGCGAACACCGGGGAGCTGTTTTTT.